This record concerns one T cell receptor (beta chain) sequence. Its target is not known. The source of the sample is a study of T cell repertoires in cytomegalovirus infection. Notes on the study in general: The study found HLA-C-restricted CMV-specific TCR beta clonotypes dominating the ex vivo response.

TCRdb reprocessed the reads with MiXCR, giving one entry per CDR3 protein. The sample records just over 450,000 distinct CDR3 sequences, roughly 46% being singletons. The CDR3 has 15 residues. Germline CDR1 and CDR2: LNHDA and SQIVND (reference sequence). Trimming removed 3 bases from V and 0 bases from J, with 6 bases in between. The chain combines TRBV19 with TRBJ2-6, with D perhaps assigned TRBD1 or TRBD2 (5 bases each). The receptor was isolated from a human donor in good health (CMV status not recorded). Some clones in this sample may be carry-over from other donors' samples. The sample in question was cultured PBMCs, obtained from culture after CMV antigen stimulation. The DNA of the CDR3 is TGTGCCAGTAGTATCGGGGCCTCTGGGGCCAACGTCCTGACTTTC. Protein product: CASSIGASGANVLTF.